Reported below is one TCR beta chain. What it binds is unknown. This sample was included in a study of radiotherapy plus CTLA-4 blockade in lung cancer. Study details: Disease control was present in under 35% of patients, and objective responses in 18%.

CDR1 SGHNT and CDR2 YENEEA come from the germline V gene. The V gene lost 1 base and the J gene lost 0 bases, with 10 bases spanning the gap. The CDR3 totals 15 residues. Regarding the study as a whole: In blood, after radiotherapy plus ipilimumab, tumor-derived TCR clones expanded.

Assay: immunoSEQ multiplex PCR; the TCRdb copy retains only in-frame clones and omits some. In the table there are roughly 32,000 clones, approximately 70% of which are singletons. This sequence originates from a human donor with non-small cell lung cancer who had stable disease on radiotherapy plus ipilimumab. This specimen was peripheral blood, taken from a patient treated with radiotherapy plus ipilimumab. J is TRBJ2-7 and V is TRBV11-3, with D tentatively TRBD1 (6 bases). The CDR3 coding sequence is TGTGCCAGCAGCTTAGTTCAGGGGAGCTCCTACGAGCAGTACTTC. Translated, it gives CASSLVQGSSYEQYF.